Sequencing of this T cell receptor (beta chain) was carried out in a study of blood T cell repertoires in COVID-19. Study in general: Sites in the United States, Italy and Spain provided acute and convalescent COVID-19 samples. The analysed material was cDNA or gDNA that came from T cells, B-cell-depleted T cells, or PBMCs.

In the authors' workflow: Amplification of reference gene primers was used by the study to estimate nucleated cell counts. This table comes from immunoSEQ multiplex PCR, and its TCRdb copy is limited to in-frame clones, with some not included. The V and J calls and clone size are taken from that table; D and trimming were inferred from the DNA. The sample consists of approximately 31,000 clones, 86% of them appearing once. V lost 5 bases to trimming and J lost 4 bases; unmatched junction nucleotides: 4. This CDR3 is 14 amino acids long. Germline V lookup: CDR1 SGDLS, CDR2 YYNGEE. The sample comprised peripheral blood. This chain uses TRBV9 with TRBJ2-3; 10 nucleotides line up with TRBD2. The receptor was derived from a woman aged 80 or over with active or convalescent COVID-19. The CDR3: CASRSGRAPDTQYF. The CDR3 coding sequence is TGTGCCAGCAGAAGCGGGAGGGCCCCAGATACGCAGTATTTT.